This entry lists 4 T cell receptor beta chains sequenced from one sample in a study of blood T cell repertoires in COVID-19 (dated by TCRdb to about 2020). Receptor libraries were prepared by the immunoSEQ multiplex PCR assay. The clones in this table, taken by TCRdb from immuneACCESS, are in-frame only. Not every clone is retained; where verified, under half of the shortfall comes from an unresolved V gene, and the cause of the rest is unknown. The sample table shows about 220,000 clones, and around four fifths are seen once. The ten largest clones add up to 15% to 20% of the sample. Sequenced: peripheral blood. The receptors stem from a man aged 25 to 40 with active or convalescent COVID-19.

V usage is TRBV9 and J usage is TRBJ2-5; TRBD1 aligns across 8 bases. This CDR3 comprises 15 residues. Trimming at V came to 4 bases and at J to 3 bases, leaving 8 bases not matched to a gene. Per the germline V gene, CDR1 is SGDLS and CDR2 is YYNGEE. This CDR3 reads CASSPWTGSKETQYF. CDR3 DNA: TGTGCCAGCAGCCCCTGGACAGGGAGTAAAGAGACCCAGTACTTC.

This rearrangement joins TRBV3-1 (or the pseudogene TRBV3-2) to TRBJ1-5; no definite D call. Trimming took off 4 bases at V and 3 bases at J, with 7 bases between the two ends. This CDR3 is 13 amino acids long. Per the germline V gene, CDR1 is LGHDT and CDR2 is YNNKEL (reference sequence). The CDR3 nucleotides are TGTGCCAGCAGCCCCAGTCTCAATCAGCCCCAGCATTTT. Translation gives CASSPSLNQPQHF.

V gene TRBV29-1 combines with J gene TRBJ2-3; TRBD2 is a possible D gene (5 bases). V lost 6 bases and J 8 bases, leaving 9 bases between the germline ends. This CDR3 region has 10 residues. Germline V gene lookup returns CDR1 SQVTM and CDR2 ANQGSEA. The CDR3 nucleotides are TGCAGCGTGTGGACTGGTACGCAGTATTTT. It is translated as CSVWTGTQYF.

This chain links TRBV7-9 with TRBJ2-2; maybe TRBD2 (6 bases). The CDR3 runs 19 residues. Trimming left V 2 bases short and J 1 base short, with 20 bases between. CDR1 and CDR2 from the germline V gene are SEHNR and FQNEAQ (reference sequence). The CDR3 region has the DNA TGTGCCAGCAGCTTATCGCTCTATTTCGGGGGACTGAACACCGGGGAGCTGTTTTTT. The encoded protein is CASSLSLYFGGLNTGELFF.